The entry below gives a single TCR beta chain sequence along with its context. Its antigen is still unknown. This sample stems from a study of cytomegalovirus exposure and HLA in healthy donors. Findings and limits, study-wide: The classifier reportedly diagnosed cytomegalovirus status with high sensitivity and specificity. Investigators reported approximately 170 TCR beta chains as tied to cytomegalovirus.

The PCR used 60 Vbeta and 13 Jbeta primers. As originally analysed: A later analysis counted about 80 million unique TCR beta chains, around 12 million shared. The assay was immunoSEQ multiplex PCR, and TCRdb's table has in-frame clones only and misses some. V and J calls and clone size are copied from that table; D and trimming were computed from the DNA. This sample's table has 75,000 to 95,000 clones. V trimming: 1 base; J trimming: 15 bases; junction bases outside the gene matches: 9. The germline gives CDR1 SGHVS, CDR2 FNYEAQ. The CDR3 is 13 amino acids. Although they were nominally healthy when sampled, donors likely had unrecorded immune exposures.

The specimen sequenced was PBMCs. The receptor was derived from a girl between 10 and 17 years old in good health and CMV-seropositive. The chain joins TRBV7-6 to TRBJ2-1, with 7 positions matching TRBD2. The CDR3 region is CASSLGPRGDGFF. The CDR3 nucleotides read TGTGCCAGCAGCTTAGGCCCCCGGGGGGACGGGTTCTTC.